This TCR beta chain was identified in a study of cytomegalovirus exposure and HLA in healthy donors. This clone was seen only once. Trimming removed 2 bases from V and 2 bases from J, with 10 bases in between. There are 14 residues in the CDR3. Germline CDR1 reads SGHNT; CDR2 reads YYREEE (reference sequence). Primers for the PCR totalled 60 Vbeta and 13 Jbeta. The table came from immunoSEQ multiplex PCR; TCRdb's copy has only in-frame clones and leaves some out. This table holds approximately 87,000 clones, 70% to 90% found once. It was healthy bone marrow donors who served as donors. Input material: PBMCs. The sequence derives from a woman in her late teens or twenties in good health and CMV-seropositive. The chain couples TRBV5-4 to TRBJ1-2; a possible D gene is TRBD1 (5 bases). The CDR3 DNA sequence: TGTGCCAGCAGCTTCGGCGGGGCGAACTATGGCTACACCTTC. Protein product: CASSFGGANYGYTF.